This entry concerns a single T cell receptor (beta chain). Its antigen remains unidentified. The source of the sample is a study of T-cell reconstitution after alpha-beta-depleted transplantation in children. The TCRbeta library incorporated unique molecular identifiers. TCRdb independently ran MiXCR on the PCR reads; one entry per CDR3 protein. The sample has about 590,000 distinct CDR3 sequences, 13% seen once. CDR1 SGHAT and CDR2 FQNNGV come from the germline V gene. The V gene lost 3 bases and the J gene lost 7 bases, with 15 bases spanning the gap. The CDR3 is 14 residues long. Whole-study findings and limits: About two months after transplant, alpha-beta T cells reportedly came from several hundred expanded graft clones. Some patients' high day-60 TCRbeta diversity was traced to surviving recipient T cells and thymic progenitors. From newly produced T cells came most of the T-cell counts and diversity one year after transplant.

The TCR sequence derives from a male patient younger than 18 who had a stem cell transplant for acute myeloid leukemia, so the T cells may come from the graft donor. The chain employs TRBV11-2 and TRBJ1-2; D possibly corresponds to TRBD1 (6 bases). The input for sequencing was PBMCs, mostly from graft donor cells, taken 360 days after TCRalphabeta/CD19-depleted stem cell transplant. CDR3 region: CASSFIGGAGGYTF. The DNA for the CDR3 is TGTGCCAGCAGCTTTATTGGGGGGGCAGGTGGCTACACCTTC.